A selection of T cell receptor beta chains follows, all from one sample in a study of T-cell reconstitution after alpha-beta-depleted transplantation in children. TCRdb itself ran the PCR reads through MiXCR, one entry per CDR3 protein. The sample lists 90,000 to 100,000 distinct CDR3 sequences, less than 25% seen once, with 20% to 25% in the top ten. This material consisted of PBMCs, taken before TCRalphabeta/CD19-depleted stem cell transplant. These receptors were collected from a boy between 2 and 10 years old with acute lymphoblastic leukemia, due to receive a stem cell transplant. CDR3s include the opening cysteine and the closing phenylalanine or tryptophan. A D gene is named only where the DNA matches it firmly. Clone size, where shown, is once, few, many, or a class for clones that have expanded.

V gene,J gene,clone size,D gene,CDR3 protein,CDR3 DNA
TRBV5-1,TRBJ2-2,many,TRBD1,CASSPGTGGVGELFF,TGCGCCAGCAGCCCCGGGACAGGGGGAGTCGGGGAGCTGTTTTTT
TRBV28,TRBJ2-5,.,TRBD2,CASTPWGVAGRFGETQYF,TGTGCCAGCACCCCTTGGGGGGTAGCGGGACGATTTGGGGAGACCCAGTACTTC
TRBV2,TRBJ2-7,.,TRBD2,CATWRLAGGEGYEQYF,TGTGCCACCTGGAGACTAGCGGGAGGAGAAGGCTACGAGCAGTACTTC
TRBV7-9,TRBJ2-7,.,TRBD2,CASTASGEFPEQYF,TGTGCCAGCACCGCTAGCGGAGAATTTCCCGAGCAGTACTTC
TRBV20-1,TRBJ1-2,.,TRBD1,CSARDYDRDYGYTF,TGCAGTGCTAGAGATTACGACAGGGACTATGGCTACACCTTC
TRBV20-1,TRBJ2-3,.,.,CSASLGSTDTQYF,TGCAGTGCTAGTTTGGGGAGCACAGATACGCAGTATTTT
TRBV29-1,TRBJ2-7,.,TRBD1,CSVVMGQGAYEQYF,TGCAGCGTTGTAATGGGACAGGGGGCTTACGAGCAGTACTTC
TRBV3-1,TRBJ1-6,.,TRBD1,CASSHPQGNSPLHF,TGTGCCAGCAGCCATCCACAGGGGAATTCACCCCTCCACTTT
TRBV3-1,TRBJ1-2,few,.,CASSQGVGNGYTF,TGTGCCAGCAGCCAAGGTGTCGGGAACGGCTACACCTTC
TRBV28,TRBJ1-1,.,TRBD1,CASSSLTGSGTEAFF,TGTGCCAGCAGTTCTTTGACAGGGTCCGGTACTGAAGCTTTCTTT
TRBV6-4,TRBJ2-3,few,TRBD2,CASSDSVAGGVDTQYF,TGTGCCAGCAGTGACTCGGTAGCGGGAGGTGTAGATACGCAGTATTTT
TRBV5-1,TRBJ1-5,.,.,CASSPGGIDQPQHF,TGCGCCAGCAGCCCTGGGGGAATCGATCAGCCCCAGCATTTT
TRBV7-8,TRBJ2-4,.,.,CASSLVEGPAKNIQYF,TGTGCCAGCAGCTTAGTGGAGGGCCCCGCCAAAAACATTCAGTACTTC
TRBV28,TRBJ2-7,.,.,CASSLGDPPYEQYF,TGTGCCAGCAGTTTAGGGGACCCGCCCTACGAGCAGTACTTC
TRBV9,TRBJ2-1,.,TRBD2,CASSTGTSGKRNNEQFF,TGTGCCAGCAGCACCGGGACTAGCGGGAAACGAAACAATGAGCAGTTCTTC
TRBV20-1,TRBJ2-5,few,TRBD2,CSARSPSGFQETQYF,TGCAGTGCTAGGTCCCCTAGCGGATTCCAAGAGACCCAGTACTTC
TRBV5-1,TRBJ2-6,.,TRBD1,CASSANRGMGGANVLTF,TGCGCCAGCAGCGCGAACAGGGGGATGGGCGGGGCCAACGTCCTGACTTTC
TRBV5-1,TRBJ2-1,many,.,CASSLQGRRVDEQFF,TGCGCCAGCAGCCTACAGGGGAGGCGAGTGGATGAGCAGTTCTTC
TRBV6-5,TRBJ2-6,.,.,CASSYSGDGANVLTF,TGTGCCAGCAGTTACTCGGGGGACGGGGCCAACGTCCTGACTTTC
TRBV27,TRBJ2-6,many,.,CASKSGGVSVPRGANVLTF,TGTGCCAGCAAGTCAGGAGGAGTGTCTGTTCCGCGAGGGGCCAACGTCCTGACTTTC
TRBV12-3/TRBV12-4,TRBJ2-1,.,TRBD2,CASNGLAEDNEQFF,TGTGCCAGCAATGGACTAGCGGAGGACAATGAGCAGTTCTTC
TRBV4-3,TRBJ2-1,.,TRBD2,CASSQERLAGGNNEQFF,TGCGCCAGCAGCCAGGAACGACTAGCGGGAGGCAACAATGAGCAGTTCTTC
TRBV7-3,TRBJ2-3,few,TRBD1,CASSSGTGGPDTQYF,TGTGCCAGCAGCTCGGGGACAGGGGGCCCTGATACGCAGTATTTT
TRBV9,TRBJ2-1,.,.,CASSGETVSNEQFF,TGTGCCAGCAGCGGGGAGACAGTTAGTAATGAGCAGTTCTTC
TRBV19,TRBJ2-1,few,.,CASSNEIGDFREQFF,TGTGCCAGTAGTAACGAGATCGGGGACTTTAGGGAGCAGTTCTTC